Listed below are T cell receptor beta chains from one sample, sequenced in a study of shared clonotypes between healthy human individuals. The assay was immunoSEQ multiplex PCR, and TCRdb's table has in-frame clones only and misses some. Of 1.4 million to 1.5 million clones in the sample, roughly 97% were seen once. The specimen was naive CD4+ T cells sorted from blood. These receptors were collected from a man aged 25 to 40 in good health. Each CDR3 is given with its conserved first and last residue. Fields, in order: J gene, clone size, V gene, D gene, CDR3 DNA, CDR3 protein. D genes are given only for firm matches. Size is omitted from some rows. Given values are once, few, many or a class for expanded clones.

TRBJ1-3 | - | TRBV4-1 | - | TGCGCCAGCAGCCAATCCCAGGGAGGAAACACCATATATTTT | CASSQSQGGNTIYF
TRBJ1-1 | - | TRBV4-2 | - | TGTGCCAGCAGCCAAGATCCTGGAGGGTCGGGAGAAGGTGAAGCTTTCTTT | CASSQDPGGSGEGEAFF
TRBJ2-1 | - | TRBV29-1 | TRBD2 | TGCAGCGCACGACCAGGTAGCGGGGTAGGTGAGCAGTTCTTC | CSARPGSGVGEQFF
TRBJ2-3 | - | TRBV18 | - | TGTGCCAGCTCAATTCCCGGGACATCAACAGATACGCAGTATTTT | CASSIPGTSTDTQYF
TRBJ2-7 | - | TRBV5-4 | TRBD1 | TGTGCCAGCAGCTTACGACAGGGTAGCTCCTACGAGCAGTACTTC | CASSLRQGSSYEQYF
TRBJ1-1 | once | TRBV7-9 | - | TGTGCCAGCAACGAACTGGGGGCGTGGGGCATCAAAGCTTTCTTT | CASNELGAWGIKAFF
TRBJ2-2 | - | TRBV11-2 | - | TGTGCGACGTCGGCTAGGTACACCGGGGAGCTGTTTTTT | CATSARYTGELFF
TRBJ2-7 | - | TRBV10-2 | - | TGCGCCAGCAGTGAGTGGGCAGGGGTAAGCTACGAGCAGTACTTC | CASSEWAGVSYEQYF
TRBJ2-4 | - | TRBV6-5 | - | TGTGCCAGCAGTTACTCAGGGAGGCAGGATCATCAGTACTTC | CASSYSGRQDHQYF
TRBJ1-2 | - | TRBV7-2 | TRBD1 | TGTGCCAGCAGCTTAGACCAGGGGGCCAACTATGGCTACACCTTC | CASSLDQGANYGYTF
TRBJ1-5 | - | TRBV7-2 | - | TGTGCCAGCAGCCTCGATGCTCAGCCCCAGCATTTT | CASSLDAQPQHF
TRBJ2-3 | - | TRBV27 | - | TGTGCCAGTACCCGTAACCGGCTGGCAGATACGCAGTATTTT | CASTRNRLADTQYF
TRBJ1-2 | - | TRBV19 | - | TGTGCCAGTAGTATTGACGGTAACTATGGCTACACCTTC | CASSIDGNYGYTF
TRBJ1-1 | - | TRBV19 | - | TGTGCCAGTAGTCCTGCCCCCGCGGGGAACACTGAAGCTTTCTTT | CASSPAPAGNTEAFF
TRBJ2-7 | - | TRBV5-1 | TRBD2 | TGCGCCAGCAGCTCGGGACTAGCGGGGCCCTACGAGCAGTACTTC | CASSSGLAGPYEQYF
TRBJ2-1 | - | TRBV9 | TRBD1 | TGTGCCAGCAGCGCCGGGACAGGGGGCGGTATCCTAAATTACAATGAGCAGTTCTTC | CASSAGTGGGILNYNEQFF
TRBJ2-5 | once | TRBV5-4 | - | TGTGCCAGCAGCTCTAGAGTTCAAGAGACCCAGTACTTC | CASSSRVQETQYF
TRBJ2-4 | once | TRBV29-1 | - | TGCAGCGTTGAAGAACAGGGGAGGAGGGCCAAAAACATTCAGTACTTC | CSVEEQGRRAKNIQYF
TRBJ2-1 | - | TRBV27 | - | TGTGCCAGCAGTTTTCGCCTAGCCGTAAACTCCTACAATGAGCAGTTCTTC | CASSFRLAVNSYNEQFF
TRBJ2-1 | - | TRBV10-2 | TRBD2 | TGCGCCAGCGAACTCGCGGGAGGGCCACATGAGCAGTTCTTC | CASELAGGPHEQFF
TRBJ1-1 | - | TRBV18 | - | TGTGCCAGCTCACCATTGGGGTTCCCTGGGAACACTGAAGCTTTCTTT | CASSPLGFPGNTEAFF
TRBJ2-7 | - | TRBV7-2 | - | TGTGCCAGCAGCTCGAGGACTCGATACGAGCAGTACTTC | CASSSRTRYEQYF
TRBJ1-4 | - | TRBV16 | - | TGTGCCAGCAGCCAACAACAGGGCAGGAATGAAAAACTGTTTTTT | CASSQQQGRNEKLFF
TRBJ2-7 | - | TRBV11-3 | - | TGTGCCAGCTCTCTCCCGGGGAAATACGAGCAGTACTTC | CASSLPGKYEQYF
TRBJ2-5 | - | TRBV6-6 | TRBD1 | TGTGCCAGCGGACCGGGACAGCAAGAGACCCAGTACTTC | CASGPGQQETQYF
TRBJ2-4 | - | TRBV19 | - | TGTGCCAGTAGTTTGCGGGGAAACATTCAGTACTTC | CASSLRGNIQYF
TRBJ2-3 | - | TRBV19 | - | TGTGCCAGTAGGGCGGGGGATACGCAGTATTTT | CASRAGDTQYF
TRBJ1-2 | - | TRBV18 | TRBD1 | TGTGCCAGCTCACCACTGGACAGGGCTAACTATGGCTACACCTTC | CASSPLDRANYGYTF
TRBJ2-2 | - | TRBV2 | - | TGTGCCAGCAGTAGGGACTTGAACACCGGGGAGCTGTTTTTT | CASSRDLNTGELFF
TRBJ2-2 | - | TRBV6-5 | - | TGTGCCAGCAGTTACCCGGGTACCGGGGAGCTGTTTTTT | CASSYPGTGELFF
TRBJ2-7 | - | TRBV10-3 | - | TGTGCCATCAGTGAGCGATCAGCGTTGAGCTCCTACGAGCAGTACTTC | CAISERSALSSYEQYF
TRBJ1-1 | - | TRBV30 | - | TGTGCCTGGACCGAGGTAGCAGCTTTCTTT | CAWTEVAAFF
TRBJ2-2 | - | TRBV6-1 | - | TGTGCCAGCAGTGAACCCGGCGAGAGGGCCGGGGAGCTGTTTTTT | CASSEPGERAGELFF
TRBJ2-7 | - | TRBV5-5 | - | TGTGCCAGCCTTGCGGACCCATACGAGCAGTACTTC | CASLADPYEQYF
TRBJ2-7 | - | TRBV5-8 | - | TGTGCCAGCAGCATGGGTCTCCACTACGAGCAGTACTTC | CASSMGLHYEQYF
TRBJ2-3 | - | TRBV5-4 | - | TGTGCCAGCAGCTTGGAACCGGAGGATACGCAGTATTTT | CASSLEPEDTQYF
TRBJ2-2 | - | TRBV9 | TRBD2 | TGTGCCAGCAGCGCCCGGGGCGGGGGGATAAACACCGGGGAGCTGTTTTTT | CASSARGGGINTGELFF
TRBJ2-7 | once | TRBV5-1 | TRBD2 | TGCGCCAGCAGCTTAGGGACTAGCACCTACGAGCAGTACTTC | CASSLGTSTYEQYF
TRBJ2-7 | - | TRBV6-5 | - | TGTGCCAGCAGTTACTCGAGAATGACAGTTTACGAGCAGTACTTC | CASSYSRMTVYEQYF
TRBJ2-7 | - | TRBV7-9 | - | TGTGCCAGCAGCTCCCCCTTGACGCCGAGCTCCTACGAGCAGTACTTC | CASSSPLTPSSYEQYF
TRBJ2-2 | - | TRBV5-1 | - | TGCGCCAGCAAAGCAGCCACGGAGAACACCGGGGAGCTGTTTTTT | CASKAATENTGELFF
TRBJ2-7 | - | TRBV7-9 | - | TGTGCCAGCAGCTTATTTGAGGGAAACTACGAGCAGTACTTC | CASSLFEGNYEQYF
TRBJ1-2 | once | TRBV10-3 | - | TGTGCCATCAGTTTCTCAAGGGATAGCTACACCTTC | CAISFSRDSYTF
TRBJ2-1 | - | TRBV7-3 | TRBD2 | TGTGCCAGCAGCTTAGGCGGGAGGGCCGGGATTAATGAGCAGTTCTTC | CASSLGGRAGINEQFF
TRBJ2-7 | - | TRBV7-2 | - | TGTGCCAGCAGCTTAGCGGGAGGCGAGCAGTACTTC | CASSLAGGEQYF
TRBJ2-3 | - | TRBV5-1 | - | TGCGCCAGCAGCTTGTCCGCGGACTTCTCCACAGATACGCAGTATTTT | CASSLSADFSTDTQYF
TRBJ2-7 | - | TRBV6-1 | - | TGTGCCAGCAGTGAAGCGCTGGGGGGGGGCCAGAGTCGCGAGCAGTACTTC | CASSEALGGGQSREQYF
TRBJ1-4 | - | TRBV11-2 | - | TGTGCCAGCAGCCCGGACTCTCAAAAACTGTTTTTT | CASSPDSQKLFF
TRBJ1-4 | few | TRBV18 | TRBD1 | TGTGCCAGCTCACAGACAGGGTCGACTAATGAAAAACTGTTTTTT | CASSQTGSTNEKLFF
TRBJ2-7 | - | TRBV9 | - | TGTGCCAGCAGCGTAGGGGTGGTATCCTACGAGCAGTACTTC | CASSVGVVSYEQYF
TRBJ2-5 | - | TRBV5-8 | TRBD2 | TGTGCCAGCAGCTTGGGGGGACTAGCGGGAGTAGAGACCCAGTACTTC | CASSLGGLAGVETQYF
TRBJ2-3 | - | TRBV11-2 | TRBD2 | TGTGCCAGCAGCGTATCCGGGACTAGCGGCACAGATACGCAGTATTTT | CASSVSGTSGTDTQYF
TRBJ2-2 | - | TRBV5-1 | - | TGCGCCAGCAGCAAATCATTAACCGGGGAGCTGTTTTTT | CASSKSLTGELFF
TRBJ2-5 | once | TRBV2 | TRBD2 | TGTGCCAGCAGTGATGGAGGGCGGGAGAGGGTACAAGAGACCCAGTACTTC | CASSDGGRERVQETQYF
TRBJ2-2 | - | TRBV5-1 | - | TGCGCCAGCAGCTTGGGAGGGGTGACCGGGGAGCTGTTTTTT | CASSLGGVTGELFF